This T cell receptor beta chain stems from a study of blood T cell repertoires in COVID-19. Study at large: COVID-19 samples from acute and convalescent phases originated in the United States, Italy and Spain. The analysed material was cDNA or gDNA that came from T cells, B-cell-depleted T cells, or PBMCs.

How the authors handled the data: Nucleated cell number was recorded as an estimate derived from reference gene primer amplification. Sequencing was performed with immunoSEQ multiplex PCR; in TCRdb, only in-frame clones are kept and a portion is missing. V, J and clone size are those of that table, while D and trimming were read from the DNA. In the table there are about 100,000 clones, roughly 92% of which are singletons. V shed 5 bases and J shed 0 bases, with 9 bases lying between them. The CDR3 has 15 residues. Germline V gene lookup returns CDR1 SGHNT and CDR2 YYREEE (reference sequence). The chain recombines TRBV5-4 with TRBJ2-6, with a weak D call TRBD2 (5 bases). Material for sequencing was peripheral blood. The source of this sequence is a man between 65 and 85 years old with acute or convalescent COVID-19. The CDR3 nucleotides are TGTGCCAGCAGACCGGGGAGCTCTGGGGCCAACGTCCTGACTTTC. Protein sequence: CASRPGSSGANVLTF.